This T cell receptor beta chain was retrieved from a study of CD8+ T cells in alopecia areata (dated by TCRdb to between 2018 and 2020). About the full investigation: High-throughput TCRbeta sequencing was used to examine T cell clonal expansion in alopecia areata in both the C3H/HeJ mouse model and human patients. Clonality in the scalp was compared among normal scalp (n=4), patchy alopecia areata scalp (n=8), and alopecia totalis/universalis scalp (n=8). Amplification of TCRbeta CDR3 regions was done by immunoSEQ multiplex PCR using 35 Vbeta forward primers and 13 Jbeta reverse primers. The RNA source kit depended on sample type: the PAXgene miRNA kit for fixed scalp, the miRNeasy kit for PBMCs, and the RNeasy kit for mouse skin. Scalp tissue and sorted CD4+ and CD8+ peripheral blood T cells from patchy and totalis/universalis alopecia areata patients and from healthy controls were covered by human TCRbeta sequencing.

This clone has just one count. The target of this receptor is not known. No base quality information exists; no much larger clone differs at one position. The paper's findings and limits, for the study overall: Resident alphabeta T cells in normal human skin are also sequenced, complicating scalp TCR repertoire analysis, unlike mouse skin dominated by gammadelta T cells. Lesional scalp, especially in alopecia totalis/universalis, showed higher clonality and more expanded CD8+ clones than normal scalp, suggesting antigenic drive. Shared TCR sequences between patients were less evident than in mice, which may be partly attributable to HLA diversity in the patient population.

The germline V gene encodes CDR1 MNHEY and CDR2 SVGAGI. The CDR3 runs 13 residues from the cysteine to the phenylalanine. Just CDR3 DNA is preserved here, 39 bases in frame from base 1. The junction carries 10 bases between V and J, which are trimmed by 0 bases and 8 bases respectively. After PBMCs were isolated by density centrifugation and stained for CD3, CD4 and CD8, a FACSAria was used to sort CD4+ and CD8+ T cells. Scalp biopsies and blood samples were obtained from unaffected controls. Receptor amplification or capture employed the immunoSEQ multiplex PCR assay. To provide template for TCR sequencing, every sample had RNA extracted and reverse transcribed into cDNA. First-strand cDNA was synthesized with SuperScript III using a 2:1 mix of oligo-dT and random hexamers. A synthetic immune receptor repertoire was used to gauge amplification bias, and whatever bias remained was removed computationally. The paper's data handling went like this. After raw reads were preprocessed to remove errors, the CDR3 was defined following IMGT conventions as running from the conserved cysteine to phenylalanine. To get clonality, Shannon entropy was normalized by log2 of the number of productive unique TCRs and the result was subtracted from 1. CD4 or CD8 identity of scalp clones was inferred by cross-referencing scalp TCRbeta sequences with sorted blood CD4 and CD8 repertoires. The immuneACCESS repertoire file appears here via TCRdb, limited to in-frame rearrangements. These files lack a portion of the clones; in checked studies, under half of the deficit traces to unresolved V genes, and the cause of the others is not known. V and J calls and clone size follow that table, whereas D and trimming were derived from the DNA. The sample records 110,000 to 150,000 clones, less than 65% of which are singletons. The ten largest clones add up to 36% of the sample.

The receptor chain draws on TRBV6-5 and TRBJ1-2; the D gene cannot be resolved reliably. Sequences were obtained from CD8+ T cells sorted from blood. This TCR was sampled from a human donor in good health. The DNA sequence is TGTGCCAGCAGTTACTCGAATAGGGTCGGCTACACCTTC. The encoded protein is CASSYSNRVGYTF.